This passage covers 22 T cell receptor beta chains from one sample sequenced in a study of blood T cell repertoires in COVID-19. TCRdb's copy holds only in-frame clones and misses some; the assay was immunoSEQ multiplex PCR. The sample has about 170,000 clones, around 83% seen once. The sample consisted of PBMCs or T cells enriched from blood (not recorded which). These receptors were taken from a woman in her forties or fifties in a cohort exposed to, infected with or recovered from COVID-19 (not recorded which).

The chain uses TRBV5-1 and TRBJ2-7, with D hard to call. The germline V and J ends were trimmed by 0 bases and 3 bases, with 13 bases remaining between them. CDR3 size: 15 residues. The germline V gene has CDR1 SGHRS and CDR2 YFSETQ. The CDR3 region has the DNA TGCGCCAGCAGCTTGGGCCCTCTGTCTAACTACGAGCAGTACTTC. Protein: CASSLGPLSNYEQYF.

This clone was detected only a few times. V usage is TRBV7-8 and J usage is TRBJ1-4, with 7 bases identical to TRBD1. V dropped 5 bases and J dropped 0; count of bases not matched to a gene: 6. Germline V CDR1 and CDR2: SGHVS, FQNEAQ. The CDR3 loop spans 16 amino acids. The CDR3 nucleotides are TGTGCCAGCAGCGGGGGACAGACGTCAACTAATGAAAAACTGTTTTTT. Encoded protein: CASSGGQTSTNEKLFF. Filled out from reference TRBV7-8 and TRBJ1-4, the complete variable domain reads GAGVSQSPRYKVAKRGQDVALRCDPISGHVSLFWYQQALGQGPEFLTYFQNEAQLDKSGLPSDRFFAERPEGSVSTLKIQRTQQEDSAVYLCASSGGQTSTNEKLFFGSGTQLSVL.

J is TRBJ2-1 and V is TRBV7-9, with D tentatively TRBD1 (6 bases). Trimming took off 3 bases at V and 0 bases at J, with 15 bases between the two ends. In germline, CDR1 is SEHNR, CDR2 FQNEAQ (reference sequence). CDR3 length equals 17 residues. CDR3 nucleotide sequence: TGTGCCAGCAGCTTCTTACAGGGTTCAAGCTCCTACAATGAGCAGTTCTTC. Translated: CASSFLQGSSSYNEQFF. Full variable domain (missing parts from reference TRBV7-9 and TRBJ2-1): DTGVSQNPRHKITKRGQNVTFRCDPISEHNRLYWYRQTLGQGPEFLTYFQNEAQLEKSRLLSDRFSAERPKGSFSTLEIQRTEQGDSAMYLCASSFLQGSSSYNEQFFGPGTRLTVL.

The chain joins TRBV5-1 to TRBJ1-2; a possible D gene is TRBD1 (6 bases). The V gene lost 4 bases and the J gene lost 8 bases, with 18 bases spanning the gap. The germline V gene encodes CDR1 SGHRS and CDR2 YFSETQ. The CDR3 totals 14 residues. Written as DNA, the CDR3 is TGCGCCAGCAGCGGTACGTCAGGGGAGGGAGGCTACACCTTC. It encodes CASSGTSGEGGYTF.

The rearrangement links TRBV6-5 to TRBJ2-2; a weak D match, TRBD2 (5 bases). With 2 bases removed from V and 5 bases from J, the gap between germline ends came to 15 bases. This CDR3 is 16 amino acids long. Germline loops: CDR1 MNHEY, CDR2 SVGAGI. CDR3 protein: CASSYGTLGKTGELFF. The CDR3 nucleotides are TGTGCCAGCAGTTACGGCACACTAGGGAAAACCGGGGAGCTGTTTTTT.

This chain uses TRBV6-6 with TRBJ2-1; 9 positions match TRBD2. Looked up from germline, CDR1 is MNHNY and CDR2 is SVGAGI (reference sequence). Trimming took 0 bases from V and 9 from J; bases not matched to a gene: 3. The CDR3 runs to 14 residues. CDR3 in amino acids: CASSYSAGGFEQFF. For the CDR3, the DNA is TGTGCCAGCAGTTACTCCGCGGGAGGGTTTGAGCAGTTCTTC.

The J gene is TRBJ2-5, the V gene TRBV24-1; 8 nucleotides line up with TRBD2. Germline CDR1 KGHDR, CDR2 SFDVKD. The CDR3 extends over 18 amino acids. J lost 2 bases, V lost 5 bases, and 15 bases had no gene match. CDR3 bases: TGTGCCACCAGTGCCGGAGATGGTAGCGGGGTCAAACAAGAGACCCAGTACTTC. Its translation: CATSAGDGSGVKQETQYF.

This clone was counted once. V and J are TRBV19 and TRBJ1-5; 8 bases map to TRBD1. This CDR3 has 15 residues. The ends lost 10 bases at V and 2 bases at J; junction bases unmatched: 10. From germline, CDR1 is LNHDA and CDR2 SQIVND (reference sequence). CDR3 bases: TGTGCCACAGAAGACGGACAGGGTGGCAATCAGCCCCAGCATTTT. This sequence encodes CATEDGQGGNQPQHF.

The count of this clone is one. Written as DNA, the CDR3 is TGTGCCAGCAGTGGAACGGGCAATCAGCCCCAGCATTTT. Amino acid sequence: CASSGTGNQPQHF. The chain employs TRBV2 and TRBJ1-5, with no clear D. V lost 4 bases, J lost 2 bases, and 6 bases lay in between. The CDR3 is 13 residues long. The germline V gene has CDR1 SNHLY and CDR2 FYNNEI.

This chain connects TRBV6-2 or TRBV6-3 to TRBJ2-3, with TRBD2 matching 10 bases. The CDR3 consists of 13 residues. Germline-derived CDR1 and CDR2 are MNHEY and SVGEGT. Losses at the gene ends were 5 bases for V and 8 bases for J; bases not matched to a gene: 4. The CDR3 sequence is CASSSGGATTQYF. The CDR3 nucleotides are TGTGCCAGCAGTAGCGGGGGGGCCACTACGCAGTATTTT.

This clone has only a few counts. J is TRBJ2-3 and V is TRBV9; the match to TRBD1 covers 7 bases. V lost 4 bases and J lost 4; bases outside the gene matches: 12. There are 16 residues in the CDR3. Germline CDR1 is SGDLS and CDR2 is YYNGEE. The CDR3 reads CASSPVTGSAADTQYF. The DNA for the CDR3 is TGTGCCAGCAGCCCAGTGACAGGGTCGGCGGCAGATACGCAGTATTTT.

The chain uses TRBV5-8 and TRBJ2-3; TRBD1 matches 7 bases. This CDR3 region has 15 residues. The germline CDR1 and CDR2 sequences are SGHTS and YDEGEE. V shed 4 bases and J 2 bases; nucleotides not matched to a gene: 7. Here the CDR3 DNA reads TGTGCCAGCAGCCAACCTGGACAGGCCACAGATACGCAGTATTTT. Translating it yields CASSQPGQATDTQYF.

This chain uses TRBV5-1 with TRBJ2-5, with D possibly TRBD1 on 5 matching bases. The V end was cut by 0 bases, the J end by 5 bases, with 20 bases between. Germline CDR1 and CDR2: SGHRS and YFSETQ. This CDR3 comprises 17 residues. CDR3 coding DNA: TGCGCCAGCAGCTTGGGGGCCGGCTACCTGGGGCGGGAGACCCAGTACTTC. Its translation: CASSLGAGYLGRETQYF.

The rearrangement links TRBV3-1 (or the pseudogene TRBV3-2) to TRBJ1-6; D remains unclear. Deletions cut 7 bases from V and 10 bases from J, with 20 bases between. The CDR3 is 15 amino acids. The germline CDR1 and CDR2 sequences are LGHDT and YNNKEL (reference sequence). CDR3 in amino acids: CASTPSGEGGSPLHF. CDR3 DNA: TGTGCCAGCACTCCGAGTGGGGAGGGAGGATCACCCCTCCACTTT.

This clone has a count of ten or more. The chain employs TRBV6-1 and TRBJ2-2; 10 bases agree with TRBD2. Per the germline V gene, CDR1 is MNHNS and CDR2 is SASEGT. The length of the CDR3 is 16 residues. The V segment lost 2 bases and the J segment 7 bases; nucleotides outside the gene matches: 7. The CDR3: CASSERSGRALGELFF. The CDR3 DNA follows: TGTGCCAGCAGTGAAAGGAGCGGGAGGGCCCTCGGGGAGCTGTTTTTT.

The chain joins TRBV2 to TRBJ2-5, with 8 bases aligning to TRBD1. There are 13 residues in the CDR3. V dropped 3 bases and J dropped 6; count of bases not matched to a gene: 3. Per the germline V gene, CDR1 is SNHLY and CDR2 is FYNNEI. The CDR3 reads CASSEDREKTQYF. Written as DNA, the CDR3 is TGTGCCAGCAGTGAGGACAGGGAAAAGACCCAGTACTTC.

V usage is TRBV5-4 and J usage is TRBJ1-5, with D maybe TRBD1 (6 bases). From germline, CDR1 is SGHNT and CDR2 YYREEE (reference sequence). The V and J ends lost 0 bases and 10 bases respectively, with 17 bases between them. This CDR3 has 15 residues. CDR3 DNA sequence: TGTGCCAGCAGCTTGGAGGGGGGGACGGCCGAACCCCAGCATTTT. This codes for CASSLEGGTAEPQHF.

The J gene is TRBJ2-7, the V gene TRBV5-4, with D perhaps matching TRBD1 (7 bases). Per the germline V gene, CDR1 is SGHNT and CDR2 is YYREEE (reference sequence). V shed 3 bases and J shed 4 bases, with 14 bases lying between them. CDR3 length: 14 residues. The CDR3 DNA reads as TGTGCCAGCAGCTGGGGGGACAGAAAATACGAGCAGTACTTC. It is translated as CASSWGDRKYEQYF.

This rearrangement joins TRBV9 to TRBJ2-3, with TRBD1 matching 7 bases. V dropped 0 bases and J dropped 3; count of bases not matched to a gene: 7. Germline loops: CDR1 SGDLS, CDR2 YYNGEE. The CDR3 consists of 16 residues. CDR3 in DNA: TGTGCCAGCAGCGTAGCTTTAGGCAGGGGGACAGATACGCAGTATTTT. Translating it yields CASSVALGRGTDTQYF.

V gene TRBV6-5 combines with J gene TRBJ2-7; 11 bases are a match to TRBD1. V gave up 6 bases and J gave up 5 bases; unmatched junction bases: 9. Germline V gene data show CDR1 as MNHEY and CDR2 as SVGAGI. The CDR3 covers 15 residues. The CDR3 protein is CASRSPGQGVHEQYF. The CDR3 DNA sequence: TGTGCCAGCAGAAGTCCGGGACAGGGGGTCCACGAGCAGTACTTC.

J is TRBJ2-5 and V is TRBV10-2, with 8 bases aligning to TRBD2. Germline CDR1 WSHSY, CDR2 SAAADI. After removal of 5 bases from V and 3 bases from J, the junction contained 5 bases not matched to a gene. The CDR3 runs to 14 residues. Here the CDR3 reads CASSRRREEETQYF. CDR3 nucleotide sequence: TGCGCCAGCAGTCGGCGGCGGGAGGAAGAGACCCAGTACTTC.

The CDR3 nucleotides are TGTGCCAGCAGCAGGCTAGCCAGCGGGTGGTCCAATGAGCAGTTCTTC. Protein: CASSRLASGWSNEQFF. This rearrangement joins TRBV5-8 to TRBJ2-1; tentatively, D is TRBD2 (6 bases). CDR3 length: 16 amino acids. Deletions cut 4 bases from V and 6 bases from J, with 20 bases between. From germline, CDR1 is SGHTS and CDR2 YDEGEE.